The sequence of this T cell receptor (beta chain) was determined in a study of T cell responses to AZD1222 COVID-19 vaccine. The CDR3 loop spans 20 amino acids. Only in-frame clones appear in the TCRdb table, and some are missing; sequencing was by immunoSEQ multiplex PCR. This sample has 140,000 to 150,000 clones, with around 93% found just once. As concerns this clone: Its antigen is unknown.

Study findings and constraints: Females outnumbered males among donors, who were mostly white British; clonal diversity was possibly underestimated. When two AZD1222 doses had been given, Spike-specific TCR breadth and depth rose. Nearly half of spike-specific TCRs reportedly go after variant regions that carry no mutations.

The sequencing here drew on peripheral blood, taken on day 0 of AZD1222 vaccination. This clonotype was sampled from an adult in good health. The chain couples TRBV21-1 to TRBJ1-3. TRBV21-1 is deemed a pseudogene. The CDR3 sequence: CASSKATAGGPTNSGNTIYF. The CDR3 nucleotides read TGTGCCAGCAGCAAAGCGACCGCGGGGGGCCCTACTAACTCTGGAAACACCATATATTTT.